The 30 T cell receptor beta chains below all came from one sample that was sequenced in a study of T cell changes during pregnancy in multiple sclerosis. Repertoires were generated with immunoSEQ multiplex PCR, while TCRdb's copy carries only in-frame clones and drops some. The table lists 59,000 or so clones, 92% of them singletons. Source: peripheral blood, taken in the third trimester of pregnancy. Receptor source: a female donor in good health, enrolled as a control in a pregnancy study.

The chain uses TRBV30 and TRBJ2-7, with 9 bases that match TRBD1. Unmatched junction bases numbered 2, after V lost 5 bases and J lost 6 bases. The CDR3 has 11 amino acids. Germline V lookup: CDR1 GTSNPN, CDR2 SVGIG (reference sequence). The CDR3 sequence: CAWGTGPEQYF. For the CDR3, the DNA is TGTGCCTGGGGGACAGGGCCCGAGCAGTACTTC.

CDR3 sequence (DNA): TGTGCCAGCAGCCCATTGGGACAAGCAAGGCCCGGAACAGGTGAAGCTTTCTTT. Its protein is CASSPLGQARPGTGEAFF. The chain has TRBV28 and TRBJ1-1; maybe TRBD1 (6 bases). CDR3 length equals 18 residues. The V gene's germline CDR1 is MDHEN and CDR2 SYDVKM. V dropped 6 bases and J dropped 7 bases, with 30 bases sitting between them.

This clone has just a few counts. The V gene is TRBV19, the J gene TRBJ1-1; TRBD1 is a possible D gene (5 bases). Germline CDR1 reads LNHDA; CDR2 reads SQIVND (reference sequence). CDR3 length equals 13 residues. V shed 3 bases and J shed 5 bases, with 10 bases lying between them. The CDR3 is CASSIRPGTEAFF. The DNA for the CDR3 is TGTGCCAGTAGTATCAGGCCAGGGACTGAAGCTTTCTTT.

The V gene is TRBV7-8, the J gene TRBJ1-1; TRBD1 matches at 7 bases. Per germline, CDR1 SGHVS and CDR2 FQNEAQ. The CDR3 covers 13 residues. The V and J ends lost 3 bases and 7 bases, in that order; junction bases with no gene match: 5. Here the CDR3 reads CASSFNRGGEAFF. CDR3 coding DNA: TGTGCCAGCAGCTTCAACAGGGGTGGTGAAGCTTTCTTT. Drawing the rest from reference TRBV7-8 and TRBJ1-1, the complete variable domain is GAGVSQSPRYKVAKRGQDVALRCDPISGHVSLFWYQQALGQGPEFLTYFQNEAQLDKSGLPSDRFFAERPEGSVSTLKIQRTQQEDSAVYLCASSFNRGGEAFFGQGTRLTVV.

V and J are TRBV10-3 and TRBJ2-5; 7 nucleotides agree with TRBD1. The V gene's germline CDR1 is ENHRY and CDR2 SYGVKD. The junction had 6 bases not matched to a gene; V was cut back by 7 bases and J by 4 bases. The CDR3 contains 13 residues. The CDR3 DNA reads TGTGCCATCACCCGGGACAGCTCAGAGACCCAGTACTTC. It translates to CAITRDSSETQYF.

The CDR3 spells CASSLGQAYYGYTF. The CDR3 bases are TGCGCCAGCAGCTTAGGACAGGCCTACTATGGCTACACCTTC. The chain carries TRBV5-1 and TRBJ1-2, with 7 bases identical to TRBD1. V lost 2 bases, J lost 3 bases, and 4 bases stayed unmatched. Germline lookup yields CDR1 SGHRS and CDR2 YFSETQ. The length of the CDR3 is 14 residues.

As DNA, the CDR3 is TGTGCCAGCAGCGGGGGGGGCCCCTACGAGCAGTACTTC. It translates to CASSGGGPYEQYF. This chain links TRBV14 with TRBJ2-7; D might be TRBD2 (7 bases). Germline CDR1 and CDR2: SGHDN and FVKESK. V was pared by 5 bases and J by 2 bases, with 10 bases between. CDR3 length equals 13 residues.

This chain connects TRBV5-1 to TRBJ1-1; maybe TRBD1 (5 bases). CDR1 and CDR2 (germline): SGHRS, YFSETQ. The CDR3 covers 15 residues. V lost 7 bases and J lost 2, with 18 bases in between. The CDR3 DNA reads as TGCGCCAGCGCCGTTGGGGCCACTCTTAACACTGAAGCTTTCTTT. Translating gives CASAVGATLNTEAFF.

The V gene is TRBV4-3, the J gene TRBJ2-4, with D unresolved. The CDR3 sequence is 14 residues long. V was cut by 0 bases and J by 0 bases, with 3 bases left in between. The V gene's germline CDR1 is LGHNA and CDR2 YSLEER. In DNA, the CDR3 is TGCGCCAGCAGCCAAGATCTAGCCAAAAACATTCAGTACTTC. Its protein product is CASSQDLAKNIQYF.

The V call is TRBV19, the J call TRBJ2-7, with TRBD1 matching 10 bases. The germline V gene encodes CDR1 LNHDA and CDR2 SQIVND (reference sequence). V lost 5 bases to trimming and J lost 6 bases; unmatched junction nucleotides: 4. The length of the CDR3 is 13 residues. The DNA for the CDR3 is TGTGCCAGTAGTCGGACAGGGGGGTCCGAGCAGTACTTC. Protein sequence: CASSRTGGSEQYF.

The V call is TRBV11-2, the J call TRBJ1-2; D gene unclear. The CDR3 covers 11 residues. The V end was cut by 11 bases, the J end by 3 bases, with 10 bases between. Per germline, CDR1 SGHAT and CDR2 FQNNGV. The DNA of the CDR3 is TGTGCCCTTGGGAGCGACTATGGCTACACCTTC. Protein: CALGSDYGYTF.

This clone was seen only a few times. The chain joins TRBV5-1 to TRBJ2-5, with TRBD2 matching 9 bases. Looked up from germline, CDR1 is SGHRS and CDR2 is YFSETQ. Germline trimming cut 3 bases from V and 4 bases from J; bases unmatched to any gene: 7. The length of the CDR3 is 15 residues. The CDR3 nucleotides are TGCGCCAGCAGCTCCGCGACTAGCGGTATAGAGACCCAGTACTTC. The encoded protein is CASSSATSGIETQYF.

V and J are TRBV7-2 and TRBJ2-3, with D maybe TRBD2 (5 bases). Germline V lookup: CDR1 SGHTA, CDR2 FQGNSA. The V and J ends lost 3 bases and 2 bases respectively, with 12 bases between them. This CDR3 contains 15 residues. CDR3 coding DNA: TGTGCCAGCAGCTTTAACGGGGTAATCACAGATACGCAGTATTTT. Its translation: CASSFNGVITDTQYF.

This rearrangement joins TRBV5-5 to TRBJ1-2; unclear D gene. Trimming shortened V by 0 bases and J by 9 bases, and 18 bases separated the two germline ends. CDR1 is SGHKS and CDR2 is YYEKEE in the germline V gene (reference sequence). The CDR3 has 15 amino acids. The CDR3 spells CASSLGAASTQRYTF. CDR3 in DNA: TGTGCCAGCAGCTTGGGGGCAGCTTCTACCCAGCGCTACACCTTC.

This clone appeared a single time. The chain recombines TRBV28 with TRBJ1-1; TRBD1 aligns across 10 bases. This CDR3 contains 15 residues. V gave up 5 bases and J gave up 9 bases; unmatched junction bases: 12. CDR1 and CDR2 from the germline V gene are MDHEN and SYDVKM. The CDR3 bases are TGTGCCAGCAGTCTCAGACAGGGGGCGCTGGGACAAGCTTTCTTT. This gives the protein CASSLRQGALGQAFF. The full variable domain, with the rest looked up from reference TRBV28 and TRBJ1-1, is DVKVTQSSRYLVKRTGEKVFLECVQDMDHENMFWYRQDPGLGLRLIYFSYDVKMKEKGDIPEGYSVSREKKERFSLILESASTNQTSMYLCASSLRQGALGQAFFGQGTRLTVV.

This chain joins TRBV4-2 and TRBJ2-7; D might be TRBD1 (5 bases). The V end was cut by 0 bases, the J end by 2 bases, with 11 bases between. Germline V gene sequence: CDR1 LGHNA, CDR2 YNFKEQ. This CDR3 contains 15 residues. Here the CDR3 reads CASSQEDQGPYEQYF. DNA for the CDR3: TGTGCCAGCAGCCAAGAGGATCAGGGCCCCTACGAGCAGTACTTC.

This clone was seen a handful of times. The CDR3 here is CASSVRGVPPEAFF. CDR3 nucleotides: TGTGCCAGTAGTGTACGGGGGGTGCCGCCTGAAGCTTTCTTT. The V call is TRBV19, the J call TRBJ1-1, with D perhaps TRBD1 (5 bases). V lost 5 bases to trimming and J lost 6 bases, with 16 bases between them. Per germline, CDR1 LNHDA and CDR2 SQIVND (reference sequence). CDR3 size: 14 residues.

This chain connects TRBV5-1 to TRBJ2-1; the match to TRBD1 covers 7 bases. There are 14 residues in the CDR3. Losses at the gene ends were 0 bases for V and 6 bases for J; bases not matched to a gene: 3. Germline V CDR1 and CDR2: SGHRS, YFSETQ. In DNA form, the CDR3 reads TGCGCCAGCAGCTTGGAGGGACAGACCAATGAGCAGTTCTTC. Its protein product is CASSLEGQTNEQFF.

The gene calls are TRBV28 and TRBJ2-2; weak D call: TRBD1 (6 bases). V was trimmed by 3 bases and J by 4 bases, leaving 27 bases between them. The CDR3 is made up of 20 amino acids. The V gene's germline CDR1 is MDHEN and CDR2 SYDVKM. The DNA for the CDR3 is TGTGCCAGCAGTTTCATCGGTTTAGGCCTCAGGGGTTTGAGCACCGGGGAGCTGTTTTTT. This encodes CASSFIGLGLRGLSTGELFF.

The CDR3 bases are TGCGCCAGCAGCTTGGATGGGGAGCGGGGCTCCTACGAGCAGTACTTC. Translating it yields CASSLDGERGSYEQYF. The chain recombines TRBV5-1 with TRBJ2-7; 7 bases are a match to TRBD2. This CDR3 comprises 16 residues. Looked up from germline, CDR1 is SGHRS and CDR2 is YFSETQ. V was clipped by 0 bases and J by 0 bases; unmatched bases: 6.

V and J are TRBV14 and TRBJ2-7; 10 positions match TRBD2. The V and J ends lost 5 bases and 2 bases, in that order; junction bases with no gene match: 3. The CDR3 is 14 amino acids. Per germline, CDR1 SGHDN and CDR2 FVKESK. The CDR3 region is CASSTSGGAYEQYF. In DNA, the CDR3 is TGTGCCAGCAGCACCAGCGGGGGGGCCTACGAGCAGTACTTC. Full variable domain (missing parts from reference TRBV14 and TRBJ2-7): EAGVTQFPSHSVIEKGQTVTLRCDPISGHDNLYWYRRVMGKEIKFLLHFVKESKQDESGMPNNRFLAERTGGTYSTLKVQPAELEDSGVYFCASSTSGGAYEQYFGPGTRLTVT.

In DNA, the CDR3 is TGTGCCAGCAACAGGGGGGGTAGGCATGAGCAGTTCTTC. Protein: CASNRGGRHEQFF. The chain links TRBV5-6 to TRBJ2-1; the D gene is possibly TRBD1 (8 bases). This CDR3 is 13 amino acids long. The germline V gene encodes CDR1 SGHDT and CDR2 YYEEEE. The V gene lost 6 bases and the J gene lost 8 bases, with 15 bases spanning the gap.

This sequence joins TRBV7-8 and TRBJ2-2; D not certain. V lost 11 bases to trimming and J lost 0 bases, with 13 bases between them. Germline CDR1 reads SGHVS; CDR2 reads FQNEAQ. The CDR3 has 14 residues. CDR3 sequence: CAGAGDSNTGELFF. In nucleotides, the CDR3 is TGTGCCGGCGCAGGCGATTCGAACACCGGGGAGCTGTTTTTT.

The V gene is TRBV19, the J gene TRBJ2-2; D might be TRBD2 (6 bases). The V gene's germline CDR1 is LNHDA and CDR2 SQIVND (reference sequence). The CDR3 length is 14 residues. With 10 bases removed from V and 3 bases from J, the gap between germline ends came to 15 bases. The CDR3 DNA follows: TGTGCCACCGGCCGGGACTCCTACACCGGGGAGCTGTTTTTT. Translated: CATGRDSYTGELFF.

This chain connects TRBV6-8 to TRBJ1-4; maybe TRBD1 (6 bases). The V gene lost 2 bases and the J gene lost 5 bases, with 12 bases spanning the gap. Germline V gene lookup returns CDR1 MNHGY and CDR2 SAAAGT. The CDR3 runs to 15 residues. CDR3 bases: TGTGCCAGCAGTTACGCGGGGGGCGGGAATGAAAAACTGTTTTTT. Protein product: CASSYAGGGNEKLFF.

The chain links TRBV6-5 to TRBJ1-5; D remains ambiguous. This CDR3 contains 16 residues. Trimming shortened V by 2 bases and J by 5 bases, and 16 bases separated the two germline ends. CDR1 MNHEY and CDR2 SVGAGI come from the germline V gene. In DNA form, the CDR3 reads TGTGCCAGCAGTTACGGTACTCCATCGGTCTATCAGCCCCAGCATTTT. Amino acids: CASSYGTPSVYQPQHF.

V usage is TRBV29-1 and J usage is TRBJ2-3, with D perhaps TRBD1 (6 bases). Trimming removed 5 bases at V and 4 bases at J, with 16 bases between. Per germline, CDR1 SQVTM and CDR2 ANQGSEA. This CDR3 region has 14 residues. CDR3 residues: CSVTRDRSADTQYF. The DNA for the CDR3 is TGCAGCGTTACCCGTGACAGGAGTGCAGATACGCAGTATTTT.

This clone was seen only once. The chain combines TRBV12-5 with TRBJ2-5; TRBD2 agrees at 10 bases. Per germline, CDR1 LGHNT and CDR2 FRNRAP. The CDR3 sequence is 17 residues long. Trimming cost V 4 bases and J 5 bases; bases outside gene matches: 13. DNA of the CDR3: TGTGCTAGTGGTTCCGGGACTAGCGTCTTCTGGGGGGAGACCCAGTACTTC. As protein: CASGSGTSVFWGETQYF.

The chain combines TRBV7-2 with TRBJ1-3, with D possibly being TRBD1 (5 bases). Per germline, CDR1 SGHTA and CDR2 FQGNSA. V was shortened by 6 bases and J by 0 bases, with 12 bases between the two germline ends. The CDR3 extends over 15 amino acids. The CDR3 DNA follows: TGTGCCAGCAGGTTGACAGCGAACTCTGGAAACACCATATATTTT. Its translation: CASRLTANSGNTIYF. The variable domain in full, with the rest retrieved from reference TRBV7-2 and TRBJ1-3, is GAGVSQSPSNKVTEKGKDVELRCDPISGHTALYWYRQSLGQGLEFLIYFQGNSAPDKSGLPSDRFSAERTGGSVSTLTIQRTQQEDSAVYLCASRLTANSGNTIYFGEGSWLTVV.

DNA for the CDR3: TGTGCCAGCAGCCAGACATCCTATGAGCAGTTCTTC. It translates to CASSQTSYEQFF. The chain employs TRBV11-3 and TRBJ2-1; D gene ambiguous. V lost 5 bases, J lost 8 bases, and 10 bases lay in between. Germline CDR1 is SGHNT and CDR2 is YENEEA. The CDR3 consists of 12 residues.